This TCR beta chain stems from a study of molecular identifiers for immune sequencing clone quantification. General study points: Jurkat TCR RNA from one cell was spiked into approximately 1 million naive cells, and it was reportedly detectable there. The share of molecules held by clones above 20 RNA copies was over 98% in effector cells and under 1% in naive cells.

From the PCR reads, TCRdb called clonotypes with MiXCR, one entry per CDR3 protein. The sample has about half a million distinct CDR3 sequences; 25% are singletons. Libraries of naive CD8 cells were prepared from approximately 20,000 to 1,000,000 sorted cells using 10%, 30% or 50% RNA. As CD8+CD4-CCR7+CD45RA+ cells, naive CD8 T cells were sorted. From germline, CDR1 is SQVTM and CDR2 ANQGSEA. The ends were cut back, 6 bases at V and 0 bases at J, with 12 bases in the middle. This CDR3 spans 14 amino acids. Comments on this clonotype: The antigen is unknown.

J is TRBJ2-1 and V is TRBV29-1; weak D call: TRBD2 (5 bases). The specimen sequenced was naive CD8+ T cells from blood, with Jurkat cell RNA spiked in. Stated subset: FACS-sorted CD8+CD4-CCR7+CD45RA+ naive T cells. The receptor was isolated from a human donor in good health. Some libraries in this study had Jurkat cell RNA spiked in. The CDR3 loop is CSVRASLSYNEQFF. CDR3 coding DNA: TGCAGCGTGCGGGCTAGTCTCTCCTACAATGAGCAGTTCTTC.